Presented here are 5 T cell receptor beta chains from one specimen sequenced in a study of blood T cell repertoires in COVID-19. Here immunoSEQ multiplex PCR was the method, and the copy in TCRdb shows in-frame clones only, minus some. Found here are over 200,000 clones, about 83% of them singletons; the top ten hold roughly 6.2%. Input material: peripheral blood. The receptors were sampled from a man in his 60s who had recovered from COVID-19.

V is TRBV19 and J is TRBJ2-1, with 7 bases identical to TRBD2. Trimming took 3 bases from V and 7 from J; bases not matched to a gene: 12. The CDR3 has 16 residues. CDR1 is LNHDA and CDR2 is SQIVND in the germline V gene (reference sequence). The chain's CDR3 is CASSMAWGRAGNEQFF. CDR3 nucleotide sequence: TGTGCCAGTAGTATGGCTTGGGGGAGGGCCGGGAATGAGCAGTTCTTC.

The chain recombines TRBV18 with TRBJ2-1, with a weak D call TRBD1 (6 bases). The germline V gene encodes CDR1 KGHSH and CDR2 LQKENI. This CDR3 region has 15 residues. V lost 6 bases and J 13 bases, leaving 25 bases between the germline ends. CDR3 sequence: CASSPLEGEIGGQFF. The DNA of the CDR3 is TGTGCCAGCTCCCCCCTAGAGGGGGAAATCGGCGGTCAGTTCTTC. Full variable domain (missing parts from reference TRBV18 and TRBJ2-1): NAGVMQNPRHLVRRRGQEARLRCSPMKGHSHVYWYRQLPEEGLKFMVYLQKENIIDESGMPKERFSAEFPKEGPSILRIQQVVRGDSAAYFCASSPLEGEIGGQFFGPGTRLTVL.

The chain joins TRBV29-1 to TRBJ1-5, with D unresolved. The CDR3 has 13 amino acids. V shed 4 bases and J shed 5 bases, with 12 bases lying between them. Germline-derived CDR1 and CDR2 are SQVTM and ANQGSEA. This CDR3 reads CSVVIDRDQPQHF. The CDR3 DNA follows: TGCAGCGTTGTAATCGATCGAGATCAGCCCCAGCATTTT. Filled out from reference TRBV29-1 and TRBJ1-5, the complete variable domain reads SAVISQKPSRDICQRGTSLTIQCQVDSQVTMMFWYRQQPGQSLTLIATANQGSEATYESGFVIDKFPISRPNLTFSTLTVSNMSPEDSSIYLCSVVIDRDQPQHFGDGTRLSIL.

The chain has TRBV14 and TRBJ1-6, with 9 bases matching TRBD1. This CDR3 region has 15 residues. Germline V gene data show CDR1 as SGHDN and CDR2 as FVKESK. Trimming took 6 bases from V and 7 from J; bases not matched to a gene: 7. The CDR3 DNA sequence: TGTGCCAGCAGTCTGGGACAGGGTGGGAATTCACCCCTCCACTTT. Residues: CASSLGQGGNSPLHF.

The V and J genes are TRBV4-2 and TRBJ2-2; D is unresolved. This CDR3 comprises 15 residues. Germline CDR1 LGHNA, CDR2 YNFKEQ. V was cut by 1 base and J by 1 base, with 7 bases left in between. The CDR3 DNA is TGTGCCAGCAGCCAAGTGGGCAGGAACACCGGGGAGCTGTTTTTT. This translates into CASSQVGRNTGELFF.